This is a list of T cell receptor beta chains from one sample in a study of T cell responses to AZD1222 COVID-19 vaccine. Here immunoSEQ multiplex PCR was the method, and the copy in TCRdb shows in-frame clones only, minus some. The profile shows some 71,000 clones, 89% of them singletons. The sequences come from peripheral blood, collected 28 days after the second AZD1222 dose. These receptors were taken from an adult who received the AZD1222 COVID-19 vaccine. Both conserved end residues are part of each CDR3.

v_gene	j_gene	CDR3aa
TRBV24-1	TRBJ1-1	CATSDTGTGRTEAFF
TRBV19	TRBJ2-1	CASSKGSGSVNNEQFF
TRBV4-1	TRBJ1-1	CASSQTWGGMGMNTEAFF
TRBV7-9	TRBJ2-7	CASSPTAGGPYEQYF
TRBV10-3	TRBJ2-2	CAGRPGGSTGELFF
TRBV19	TRBJ1-2	CASRKTGSLDYGYTF
TRBV19	TRBJ1-3	CASNQGNFGNTIYF
TRBV5-4	TRBJ2-1	CASSLRSNEQFF
TRBV10-1	TRBJ2-7	CASSDQGLGGEQYF
TRBV29-1	TRBJ2-7	CSAQMGEYEQYF
TRBV29-1	TRBJ1-2	CSTGTGGDYGYTF
TRBV29-1	TRBJ1-4	CSVESQGLGKLFF
TRBV5-4	TRBJ2-7	CASSLVTASYKQYF
TRBV29-1	TRBJ1-4	CSVDHRDRGGKLFF
TRBV29-1	TRBJ2-7	CSAGDRGLAGPSYEQYF
TRBV19	TRBJ2-1	CASTQDGILAGANEQFF
TRBV7-3	TRBJ2-6	CASSLTGAGANVLTF
TRBV6-5	TRBJ2-7	CASSTQGYEQYF
TRBV7-3	TRBJ2-2	CASRSDRTNVNTGELFF
TRBV5-6	TRBJ2-2	CASSLEGRGRTGELFF
TRBV27	TRBJ2-3	CASSRDVGASPPDTQYF
TRBV9	TRBJ2-1	CASSVGGLPDNEQFF
TRBV28	TRBJ1-1	CASRQQVGTEAFF
TRBV5-1	TRBJ2-1	CASSLGQGAYNEQFF
TRBV10-3	TRBJ1-2	CAIRLDGELYGYTF
TRBV5-1	TRBJ2-7	CASSNRGTDIYEQYF
TRBV7-3	TRBJ2-2	CASSRGRGELFF
TRBV7-2	TRBJ1-2	CASSSRGGGNYGYTF
TRBV7-9	TRBJ2-3	CASSLAPTDTQYF
TRBV6-4	TRBJ2-3	CASSGLAGGVDTQYF
TRBV10-1	TRBJ2-3	CASRTGRAVDRDTQYF
TRBV4-3	TRBJ1-3	CASSQDPRGQPGNTIYF
TRBV9	TRBJ1-2	CASSEGPRGGTGYGYTF
TRBV2	TRBJ1-5	CASSYNGGRSNQPQHF
TRBV19	TRBJ2-5	CASQTSGQETQYF
TRBV11-3	TRBJ2-3	CASSPFDHTDTQYF
TRBV28	TRBJ2-1	CASSYPGFSYNEQFF
TRBV6-6	TRBJ1-3	CASRNTAAGNTIYF
TRBV7-6	TRBJ2-3	CASSSREEGTQYF
TRBV19	TRBJ2-1	CASSFPLPGLAGNTYNNEQFF
TRBV7-7	TRBJ2-1	CASSSAGGSYNEQFF
TRBV5-8	TRBJ1-6	CASSFGRGGSPLHF
TRBV5-1	TRBJ2-7	CASSWLTGGNEQYF
TRBV6-5	TRBJ1-2	CASSPLGQGNGYTF
TRBV18	TRBJ1-5	CASSPQNGGDQPQHF
TRBV7-9	TRBJ1-4	CASRKSFQGEKLFF
TRBV4-2	TRBJ2-5	CASSQEQASGRETQYF
TRBV5-5	TRBJ1-6	CASSLVQADNSPLHF
TRBV5-1	TRBJ2-1	CASSLALAGVRNEQFF
TRBV6-2/TRBV6-3	TRBJ1-1	CASSDRDRGSTEAFF
TRBV5-1	TRBJ1-4	CASSLAAGVANEKLFF
TRBV7-9	TRBJ2-1	CASSLRLNQGEQFF
TRBV12-5	TRBJ2-2	CASVLQGGSSGELFF
TRBV7-9	TRBJ2-2	CASSLMGPPTGELFF
TRBV5-6	TRBJ2-2	CASSQRIGELFF
TRBV6-5	TRBJ2-3	CASKAGGTDTQYF
TRBV28	TRBJ2-3	CASSLRSYPGTASTDTQYF
TRBV5-6	TRBJ1-1	CASSGGPSNTEAFF